The next 11 T cell receptor beta chains were all read from a single sample in a study of control samples from healthy donors and cancer patients. The table came from immunoSEQ multiplex PCR; TCRdb's copy has only in-frame clones and leaves some out. The data show about 60,000 clones, 95% to 96% seen once. Sequenced: blood. These receptors all stem from a woman between 18 and 30 years old in good health.

A remark on this clone: In the same sample, other DNA sequences code for this CDR3. V and J are TRBV12-3 or TRBV12-4 and TRBJ1-1; the D is unclear. The V end lost 5 bases, the J end lost 1 base, and 8 bases lay between the germline ends. The CDR3 runs to 13 residues. The CDR3 nucleotides read TGTGCCAGCAGTCTCACAGCGAACACTGAAGCTTTCTTT. It encodes CASSLTANTEAFF.

This clone was observed once. The CDR3 nucleotides are TGTGCCAGCGGGGAGGGCCTTAATTCACCCCTCCACTTT. Amino acids: CASGEGLNSPLHF. The rearrangement joins TRBV28 to TRBJ1-6; the D is unclear. The CDR3 totals 13 residues. V was trimmed by 8 bases and J by 6 bases, leaving 11 bases between them. Germline lookup yields CDR1 MDHEN and CDR2 SYDVKM.

The V gene is TRBV28, the J gene TRBJ1-2; D is perhaps TRBD1 (6 bases). Germline V gene lookup returns CDR1 MDHEN and CDR2 SYDVKM. The CDR3 is 13 residues long. The germline V and J ends were trimmed by 2 bases and 2 bases, with 6 bases remaining between them. The CDR3 DNA sequence: TGTGCCAGCAGTTTAGGACAGAACTATGGCTACACCTTC. Translating it yields CASSLGQNYGYTF.

The genes are TRBV6-4 and TRBJ2-2, with D hard to call. Trimming removed 0 bases at V and 5 bases at J, with 4 bases between. CDR3 length: 13 residues. Germline CDR1 reads MRHNA; CDR2 reads SNTAGT. CDR3 coding DNA: TGTGCCAGCAGTGACTCGGCGACCGGGGAGCTGTTTTTT. Protein product: CASSDSATGELFF.

This clone was recorded once. The gene calls are TRBV18 and TRBJ1-1; D ambiguous. The CDR3 length is 12 residues. V was clipped by 5 bases and J by 3 bases, with 7 bases between them. The germline CDR1 and CDR2 sequences are KGHSH and LQKENI. The CDR3 DNA reads as TGTGCCAGCTCATCCCAGGACACTGAAGCTTTCTTT. It encodes CASSSQDTEAFF.

The chain recombines TRBV6-5 with TRBJ1-2, with a tentative D call TRBD1 (6 bases). This CDR3 comprises 12 residues. V gave up 5 bases and J gave up 6 bases, with 10 bases separating them. Germline V gives CDR1 MNHEY, CDR2 SVGAGI. The CDR3 nucleotides read TGTGCCAGCAGTCCGCAGGGGAATGGCTACACCTTC. Its protein product is CASSPQGNGYTF.

This clone was observed a single time. This chain connects TRBV2 to TRBJ1-3; D gene ambiguous. Trimming took 8 bases from V and 0 from J, leaving 14 bases between them. Per the germline V gene, CDR1 is SNHLY and CDR2 is FYNNEI. This CDR3 is 15 amino acids long. The CDR3 nucleotides read TGTGCCAGCGGGGAGGACGGATACTCTGGAAACACCATATATTTT. Translating gives CASGEDGYSGNTIYF.

The genes are TRBV18 and TRBJ1-5; D unresolved. The CDR3 covers 15 residues. Germline CDR1 and CDR2: KGHSH and LQKENI. The ends were cut back, 3 bases at V and 3 bases at J, with 12 bases in the middle. In DNA, the CDR3 is TGTGCCAGCTCACCGGGAGATAGGGACAATCAGCCCCAGCATTTT. Amino acid sequence: CASSPGDRDNQPQHF.

This rearrangement joins TRBV2 to TRBJ1-1, with D possibly matching TRBD1 (6 bases). Germline V gives CDR1 SNHLY, CDR2 FYNNEI. V shed 7 bases and J shed 4 bases, with 16 bases lying between them. The length of the CDR3 is 14 residues. DNA of the CDR3: TGTGCCAGCATCCAACGTGGACAGTCCACTGAAGCTTTCTTT. It translates to CASIQRGQSTEAFF.

This clone was recorded once. This chain links TRBV14 with TRBJ1-1; no clear D. The CDR3 totals 17 residues. V lost 1 base and J 2 bases, leaving 17 bases between the germline ends. Looked up from germline, CDR1 is SGHDN and CDR2 is FVKESK. CDR3 residues: CASSQVEGLFLNTEAFF. The CDR3 DNA reads TGTGCCAGCAGCCAAGTAGAGGGTCTTTTTCTCAACACTGAAGCTTTCTTT.

The V gene is TRBV18, the J gene TRBJ2-1, with D maybe TRBD1 (5 bases). The V gene lost 3 bases and the J gene lost 7 bases, with 16 bases spanning the gap. The germline V gene has CDR1 KGHSH and CDR2 LQKENI. The CDR3 has 15 amino acids. CDR3 amino acids: CASSPANPKGNEQFF. The CDR3 DNA sequence: TGTGCCAGCTCACCTGCAAATCCGAAGGGGAATGAGCAGTTCTTC. Full variable domain (outside the CDR3, taken from reference TRBV18 and TRBJ2-1): NAGVMQNPRHLVRRRGQEARLRCSPMKGHSHVYWYRQLPEEGLKFMVYLQKENIIDESGMPKERFSAEFPKEGPSILRIQQVVRGDSAAYFCASSPANPKGNEQFFGPGTRLTVL.